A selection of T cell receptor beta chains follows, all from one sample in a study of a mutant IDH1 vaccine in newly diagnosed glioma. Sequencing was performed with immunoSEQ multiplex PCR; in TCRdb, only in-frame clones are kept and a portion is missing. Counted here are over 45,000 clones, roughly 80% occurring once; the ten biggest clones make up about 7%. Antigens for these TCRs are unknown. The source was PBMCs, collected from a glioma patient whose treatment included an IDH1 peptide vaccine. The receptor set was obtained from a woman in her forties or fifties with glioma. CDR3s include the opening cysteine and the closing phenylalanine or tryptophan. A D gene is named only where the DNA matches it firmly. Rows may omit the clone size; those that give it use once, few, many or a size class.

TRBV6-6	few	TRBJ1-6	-	CASRPQDPLGNSPLHF	TGTGCCAGCAGGCCACAGGACCCCTTGGGCAATTCACCCCTCCACTTT
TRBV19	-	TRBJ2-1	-	CASSMNSGPINEQFF	TGTGCCAGTAGTATGAATTCCGGGCCTATCAATGAGCAGTTCTTC
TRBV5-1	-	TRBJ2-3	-	CASRKGQSTDTQYF	TGCGCCAGCAGAAAAGGACAGAGCACAGATACGCAGTATTTT
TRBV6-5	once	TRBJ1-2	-	CASSYSAANYGYTF	TGTGCCAGCAGTTACTCGGCTGCCAACTATGGCTACACCTTC
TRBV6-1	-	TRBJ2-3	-	CASSEAGDTQYF	TGTGCCAGCAGTGAAGCTGGGGATACGCAGTATTTT
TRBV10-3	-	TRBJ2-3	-	CATGQFGQYF	TGTGCCACCGGCCAGTTTGGGCAGTATTTT
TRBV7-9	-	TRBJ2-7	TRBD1	CASSMGQGDSYEQYF	TGTGCCAGCAGTATGGGACAGGGGGATTCCTACGAGCAGTACTTC
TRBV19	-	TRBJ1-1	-	CASSPWTVNTEAFF	TGTGCCAGTAGTCCCTGGACCGTCAACACTGAAGCTTTCTTT
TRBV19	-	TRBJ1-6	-	CATEAGDSYNSPLHF	TGTGCCACCGAAGCAGGGGATTCCTATAATTCACCCCTCCACTTT
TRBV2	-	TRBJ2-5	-	CASLQETQYF	TGTGCCAGCCTGCAGGAGACCCAGTACTTC
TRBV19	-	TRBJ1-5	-	CASSMIMGGQPQHF	TGTGCCAGTAGTATGATCATGGGTGGTCAGCCCCAGCATTTT
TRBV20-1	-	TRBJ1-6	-	CSARDVGPLHF	TGCAGTGCTAGAGATGTAGGGCCCCTCCACTTT
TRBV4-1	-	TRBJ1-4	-	CASSQSRLGSSNEKLFF	TGCGCCAGCAGCCAAAGCCGGCTCGGGAGCTCTAATGAAAAACTGTTTTTT
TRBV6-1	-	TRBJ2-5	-	CASSDLGGPGMKTQYF	TGTGCCAGCAGTGATCTCGGAGGGCCCGGCATGAAGACCCAGTACTTC
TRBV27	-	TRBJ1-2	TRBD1	CASSLDRSYGYTF	TGTGCCAGCAGTTTGGACAGGTCTTATGGCTACACCTTC
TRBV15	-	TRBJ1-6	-	CATSRVDGWNSPLHF	TGTGCCACCAGCAGAGTGGACGGCTGGAATTCACCCCTCCACTTT
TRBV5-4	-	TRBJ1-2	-	CASSSAGDGYTF	TGTGCCAGCAGCTCAGCGGGGGATGGCTACACCTTC
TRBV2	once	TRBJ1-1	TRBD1	CASSGGTEFPAFF	TGTGCCAGCAGTGGAGGGACAGAGTTCCCAGCTTTCTTT
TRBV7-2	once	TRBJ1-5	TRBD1	CASNDRGNQPQHF	TGTGCCAGCAACGACAGGGGTAATCAGCCCCAGCATTTT
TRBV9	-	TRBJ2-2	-	CASSARGAAPNTGELFF	TGTGCCAGCAGCGCCCGGGGGGCTGCTCCGAACACCGGGGAGCTGTTTTTT
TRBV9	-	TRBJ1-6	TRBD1	CASSLRQGPSPLHF	TGTGCCAGCAGCTTGCGACAGGGCCCCTCACCCCTCCACTTT
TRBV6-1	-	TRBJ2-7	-	CASITNSLVHEQYF	TGTGCCAGCATTACTAACAGTCTGGTCCACGAGCAGTACTTC
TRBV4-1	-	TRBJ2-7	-	CASSQGWGFSYEQYF	TGCGCCAGCAGCCAAGGGTGGGGATTCTCCTACGAGCAGTACTTC
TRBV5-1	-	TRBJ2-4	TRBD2	CASSIPLAETKNIQYF	TGCGCCAGCAGCATACCACTAGCGGAAACCAAAAACATTCAGTACTTC
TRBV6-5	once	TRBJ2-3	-	CASSYSQGPTDTQYF	TGTGCCAGCAGTTACTCCCAGGGGCCCACAGATACGCAGTATTTT
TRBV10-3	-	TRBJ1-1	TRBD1	CAISQTEQGTEAFF	TGTGCCATCAGTCAGACAGAACAGGGGACTGAAGCTTTCTTT
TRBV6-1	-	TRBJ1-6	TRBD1	CASSEPDRGNSPLHF	TGTGCCAGCAGTGAACCGGACAGGGGTAATTCACCCCTCCACTTT
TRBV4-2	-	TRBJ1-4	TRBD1	CASSLVSGQVGDEKLFF	TGTGCCAGCAGCCTAGTTAGCGGACAGGTGGGCGATGAAAAACTGTTTTTT
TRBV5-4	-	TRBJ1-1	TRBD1	CASSDRDRGGVGEAFF	TGTGCCAGCAGCGATCGGGACAGGGGTGGCGTTGGTGAAGCTTTCTTT
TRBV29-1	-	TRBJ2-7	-	CSVAGPRQTYEQYF	TGCAGCGTTGCGGGACCAAGACAGACCTACGAGCAGTACTTC
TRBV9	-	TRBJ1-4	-	CASSVPEKLFF	TGTGCCAGCAGCGTGCCCGAAAAACTGTTTTTT
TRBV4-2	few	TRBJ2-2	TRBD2	CASSPLAVTNTGELFF	TGTGCCAGCAGCCCGCTAGCGGTTACGAACACCGGGGAGCTGTTTTTT
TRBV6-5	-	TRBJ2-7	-	CASSGLGTYEQYF	TGTGCCAGCAGTGGACTGGGTACCTACGAGCAGTACTTC